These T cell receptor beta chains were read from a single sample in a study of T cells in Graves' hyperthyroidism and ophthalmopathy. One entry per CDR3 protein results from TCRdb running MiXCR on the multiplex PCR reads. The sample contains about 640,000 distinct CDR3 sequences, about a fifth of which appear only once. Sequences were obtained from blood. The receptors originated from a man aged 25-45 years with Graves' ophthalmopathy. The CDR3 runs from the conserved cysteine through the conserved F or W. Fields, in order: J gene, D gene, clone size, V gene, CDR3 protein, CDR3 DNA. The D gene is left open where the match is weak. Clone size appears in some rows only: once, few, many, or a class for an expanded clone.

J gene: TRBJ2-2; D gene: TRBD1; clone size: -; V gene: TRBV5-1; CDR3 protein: CASSLDGQGGTGELFF; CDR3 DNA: TGCGCCAGCAGCTTGGATGGACAGGGAGGCACCGGGGAGCTGTTTTTT
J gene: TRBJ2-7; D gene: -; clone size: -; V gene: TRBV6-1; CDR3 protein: CASQKQDSYEQYF; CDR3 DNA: TGTGCCAGTCAAAAGCAGGACTCCTACGAGCAGTACTTC
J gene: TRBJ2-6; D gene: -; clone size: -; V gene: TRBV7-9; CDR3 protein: CASSPGAPSGANVLTF; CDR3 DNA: TGTGCCAGCAGCCCAGGGGCCCCCTCTGGGGCCAACGTCCTGACTTTC
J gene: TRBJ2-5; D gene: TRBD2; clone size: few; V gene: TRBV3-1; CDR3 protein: CASAVAGGQETQYF; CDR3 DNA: TGTGCCAGCGCCGTAGCGGGAGGCCAAGAGACCCAGTACTTC
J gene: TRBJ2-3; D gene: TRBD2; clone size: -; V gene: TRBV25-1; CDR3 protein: CASSVTSGRSTDTQYF; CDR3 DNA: TGTGCCAGCAGTGTGACTAGCGGGAGGAGCACAGATACGCAGTATTTT
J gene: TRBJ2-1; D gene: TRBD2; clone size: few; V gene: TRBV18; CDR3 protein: CASSPGSSGKNNEQFF; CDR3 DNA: TGTGCCAGCTCACCAGGGTCTAGCGGGAAGAACAATGAGCAGTTCTTC
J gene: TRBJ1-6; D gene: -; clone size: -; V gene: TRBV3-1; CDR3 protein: CASSPGGSNWEPLHF; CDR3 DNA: TGTGCCAGCAGTCCAGGAGGGTCTAATTGGGAACCCCTCCACTTT
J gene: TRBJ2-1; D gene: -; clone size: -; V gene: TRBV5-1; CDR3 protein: CASSFGGTYNEQSF; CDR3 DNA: TGCGCCAGCAGCTTCGGCGGAACATACAATGAGCAGTCCTTC
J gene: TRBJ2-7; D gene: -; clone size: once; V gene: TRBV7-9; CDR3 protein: CASMSEQYF; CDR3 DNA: TGTGCCAGTATGAGCGAGCAGTACTTC
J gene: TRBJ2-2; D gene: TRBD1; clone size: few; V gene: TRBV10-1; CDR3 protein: CASAPGTGNTGELFF; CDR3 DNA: TGCGCCAGCGCTCCCGGGACAGGGAACACCGGGGAGCTGTTTTTT
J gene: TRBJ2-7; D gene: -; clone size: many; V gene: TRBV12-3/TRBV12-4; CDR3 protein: CASSSRTGPSEQYF; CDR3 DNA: TGTGCCAGCAGTTCTCGGACGGGGCCATCCGAGCAGTACTTC
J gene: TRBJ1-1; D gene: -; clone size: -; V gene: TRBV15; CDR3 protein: CATSTLLGGTEAFF; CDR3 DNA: TGTGCCACCAGCACCCTATTGGGAGGCACTGAAGCTTTCTTT
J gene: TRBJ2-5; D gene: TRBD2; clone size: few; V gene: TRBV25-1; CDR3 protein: CASSEVGGRTQYF; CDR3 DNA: TGTGCCAGCAGTGAAGTGGGGGGGAGGACCCAGTACTTC
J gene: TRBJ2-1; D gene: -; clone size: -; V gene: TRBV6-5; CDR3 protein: CASSYSRFLQGGQFF; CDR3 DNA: TGTGCCAGCAGTTACTCCCGGTTTTTGCAGGGCGGGCAGTTCTTC
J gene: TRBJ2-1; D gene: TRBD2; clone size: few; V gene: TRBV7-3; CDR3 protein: CASSLNPAGAYNEQFF; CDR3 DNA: TGTGCCAGCAGCTTAAACCCAGCGGGAGCCTACAATGAGCAGTTCTTC
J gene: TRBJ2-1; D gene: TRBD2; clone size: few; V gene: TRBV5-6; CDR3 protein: CASSSGTSGRGNEQFF; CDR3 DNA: TGTGCCAGCAGCTCTGGGACTAGCGGGAGAGGAAATGAGCAGTTCTTC
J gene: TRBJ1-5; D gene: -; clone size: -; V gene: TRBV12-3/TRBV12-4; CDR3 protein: CASSFRGPQHF; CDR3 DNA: TGTGCCAGCAGTTTTAGAGGGCCCCAGCATTTT
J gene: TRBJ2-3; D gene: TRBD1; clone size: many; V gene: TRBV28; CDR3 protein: CASSLLDGTELDTQYF; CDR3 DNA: TGTGCCAGCAGTTTACTCGACGGGACAGAATTAGATACGCAGTATTTT
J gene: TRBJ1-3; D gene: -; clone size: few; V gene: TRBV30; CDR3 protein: CAWRGPGLSGNTIYF; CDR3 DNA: TGTGCCTGGAGGGGCCCGGGACTCTCTGGAAACACCATATATTTT
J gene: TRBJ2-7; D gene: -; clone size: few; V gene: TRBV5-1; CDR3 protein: CASSFRPWQDEQYF; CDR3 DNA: TGCGCCAGCAGCTTTCGGCCATGGCAAGACGAGCAGTACTTC
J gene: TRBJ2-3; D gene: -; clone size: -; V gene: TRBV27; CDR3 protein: CASISTDTDTQYF; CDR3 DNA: TGTGCCAGCATATCGACGGACACAGATACGCAGTATTTT
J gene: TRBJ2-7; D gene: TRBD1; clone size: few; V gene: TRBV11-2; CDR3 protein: CASSPGTGVPSYEQYF; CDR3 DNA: TGTGCCAGCAGCCCGGGGACAGGGGTTCCCTCCTACGAGCAGTACTTC
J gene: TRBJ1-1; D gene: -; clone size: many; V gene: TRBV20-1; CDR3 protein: CSAPGRREAFF; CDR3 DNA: TGCAGTGCTCCAGGACGCCGTGAAGCTTTCTTT
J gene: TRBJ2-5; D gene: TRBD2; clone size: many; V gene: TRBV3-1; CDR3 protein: CASSQARLAGVETQYF; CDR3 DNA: TGTGCCAGCAGCCAGGCTCGACTAGCGGGAGTGGAGACCCAGTACTTC
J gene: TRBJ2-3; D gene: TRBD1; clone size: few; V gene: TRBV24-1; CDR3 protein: CATSDLGQGSTDTQYF; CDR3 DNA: TGTGCCACCAGTGATTTGGGACAGGGGAGCACAGATACGCAGTATTTT
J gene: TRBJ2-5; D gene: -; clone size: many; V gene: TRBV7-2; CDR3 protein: CASSPTNREWETQYF; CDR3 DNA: TGTGCCAGCAGTCCTACCAACAGGGAGTGGGAGACCCAGTACTTC
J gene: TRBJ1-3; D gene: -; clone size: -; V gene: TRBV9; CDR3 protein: CASSVTDSSGNTIYF; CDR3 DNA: TGTGCCAGCAGCGTAACGGACAGTTCTGGAAACACCATATATTTT
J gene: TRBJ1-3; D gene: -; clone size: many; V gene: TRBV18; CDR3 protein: CASSGSSGNTIYF; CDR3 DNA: TGTGCCAGCTCGGGCAGCTCTGGAAACACCATATATTTT
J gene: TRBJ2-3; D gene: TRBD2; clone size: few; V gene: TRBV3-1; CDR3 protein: CASSQESSGRETDTQYF; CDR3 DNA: TGTGCCAGCAGCCAAGAGTCTAGCGGGAGGGAGACAGATACGCAGTATTTT
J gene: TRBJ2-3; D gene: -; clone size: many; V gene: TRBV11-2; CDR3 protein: CASSISFGTDTQYF; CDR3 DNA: TGTGCCAGCAGCATTAGTTTCGGGACAGATACGCAGTATTTT
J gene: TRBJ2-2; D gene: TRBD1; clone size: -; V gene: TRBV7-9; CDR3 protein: CATGTGNTGELFF; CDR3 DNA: TGTGCCACCGGGACAGGGAACACCGGGGAGCTGTTTTTT
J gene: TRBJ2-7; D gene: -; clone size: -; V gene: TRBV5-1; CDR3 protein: CASRQTYRTYERYF; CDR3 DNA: TGCGCCAGCAGACAAACCTACAGAACCTACGAGCGGTACTTC
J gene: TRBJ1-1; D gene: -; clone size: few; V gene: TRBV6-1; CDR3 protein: CASSVQDLNTEAFF; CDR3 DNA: TGTGCCAGCAGTGTTCAGGACTTGAACACTGAAGCTTTCTTT
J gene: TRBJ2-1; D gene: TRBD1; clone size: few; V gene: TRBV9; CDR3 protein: CASSGYGQAKDEQFF; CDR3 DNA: TGTGCCAGCAGCGGTTACGGACAGGCCAAAGATGAGCAGTTCTTC
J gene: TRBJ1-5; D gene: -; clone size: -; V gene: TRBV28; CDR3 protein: CASYVGANQPQHF; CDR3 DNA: TGTGCCAGTTACGTGGGGGCAAATCAGCCCCAGCATTTT
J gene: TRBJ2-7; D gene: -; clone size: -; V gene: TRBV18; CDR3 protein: CASSRSDSRYEQYF; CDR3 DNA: TGTGCCAGCTCTCGGAGTGACAGCCGGTACGAGCAGTACTTC
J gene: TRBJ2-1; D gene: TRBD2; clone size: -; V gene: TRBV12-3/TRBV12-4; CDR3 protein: CASSPLPAGGPNEQFF; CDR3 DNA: TGTGCCAGCAGTCCCCTCCCGGCGGGAGGTCCCAATGAGCAGTTCTTC
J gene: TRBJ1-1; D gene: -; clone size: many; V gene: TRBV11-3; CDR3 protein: CASSLDGDANTEAFF; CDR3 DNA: TGTGCCAGCAGCTTAGATGGGGATGCGAACACTGAAGCTTTCTTT
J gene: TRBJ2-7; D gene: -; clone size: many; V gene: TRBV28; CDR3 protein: CASSLHLGRAYEQYF; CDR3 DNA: TGTGCCAGCAGTCTCCACCTGGGACGAGCCTACGAGCAGTACTTC
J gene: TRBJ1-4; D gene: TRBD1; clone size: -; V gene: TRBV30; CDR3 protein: CAWRAGTGDEKLFF; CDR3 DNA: TGTGCCTGGAGGGCCGGGACAGGGGACGAAAAACTGTTTTTT
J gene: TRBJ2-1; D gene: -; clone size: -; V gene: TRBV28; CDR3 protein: CASSLPTSMPSYNEQFF; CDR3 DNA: TGTGCCAGCAGTTTACCGACTAGTATGCCTTCCTACAATGAGCAGTTCTTC
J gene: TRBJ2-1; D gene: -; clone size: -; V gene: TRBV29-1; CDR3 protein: CSVDFGRYNEQFF; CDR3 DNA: TGCAGCGTTGATTTTGGACGCTACAATGAGCAGTTCTTC
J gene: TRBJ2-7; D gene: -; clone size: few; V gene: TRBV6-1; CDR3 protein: CASSEAGWGEQYF; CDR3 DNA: TGTGCCAGCAGTGAAGCCGGGTGGGGAGAGCAGTACTTC
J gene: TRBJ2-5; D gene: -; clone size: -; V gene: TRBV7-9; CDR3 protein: CASCRGYQETQYF; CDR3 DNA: TGTGCCAGCTGTCGGGGGTACCAAGAGACCCAGTACTTC
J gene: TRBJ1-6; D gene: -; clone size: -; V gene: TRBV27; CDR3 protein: CAGSLSQIYNSPLHF; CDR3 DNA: TGTGCCGGCAGTTTATCGCAAATTTATAATTCACCCCTCCACTTT
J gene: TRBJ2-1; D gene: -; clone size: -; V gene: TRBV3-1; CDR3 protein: CASSQDGTSNNEQFF; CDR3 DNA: TGTGCCAGCAGCCAAGACGGGACTTCTAACAATGAGCAGTTCTTC
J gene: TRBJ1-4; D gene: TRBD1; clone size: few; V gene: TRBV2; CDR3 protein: CASNQPRPGTGETNEKLFF; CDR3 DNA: TGTGCCAGCAATCAACCACGTCCCGGGACAGGGGAAACTAATGAAAAACTGTTTTTT
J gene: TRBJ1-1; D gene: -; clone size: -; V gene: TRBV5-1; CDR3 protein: CASSPGGADTEAFF; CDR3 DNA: TGCGCCAGCAGCCCGGGGGGCGCTGACACTGAAGCTTTCTTT
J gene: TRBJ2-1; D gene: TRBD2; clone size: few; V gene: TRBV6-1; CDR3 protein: CASTLLAGAANEQFF; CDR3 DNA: TGTGCCAGCACCCTTTTAGCGGGGGCCGCGAATGAGCAGTTCTTC
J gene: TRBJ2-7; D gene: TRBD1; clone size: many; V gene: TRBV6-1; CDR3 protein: CASKPGQGAYEQYF; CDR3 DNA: TGTGCCAGCAAACCGGGACAGGGGGCTTACGAGCAGTACTTC
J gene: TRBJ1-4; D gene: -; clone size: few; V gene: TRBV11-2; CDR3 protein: CASSSGVANEKLFF; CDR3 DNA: TGTGCCAGCAGCTCAGGGGTCGCGAATGAAAAACTGTTTTTT
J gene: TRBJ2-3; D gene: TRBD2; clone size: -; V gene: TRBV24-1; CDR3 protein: CATSFPGLAGLEDTQYF; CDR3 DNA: TGTGCCACCAGCTTCCCGGGACTAGCGGGATTGGAAGATACGCAGTATTTT
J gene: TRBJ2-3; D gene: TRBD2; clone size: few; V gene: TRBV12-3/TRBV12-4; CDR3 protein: CASSLDWRETNTQYF; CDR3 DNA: TGTGCCAGCAGTTTAGATTGGCGGGAGACAAATACGCAGTATTTT
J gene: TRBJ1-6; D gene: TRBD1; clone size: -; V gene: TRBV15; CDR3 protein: CATSPDRGRNSPLHF; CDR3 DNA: TGTGCCACCAGCCCCGACAGGGGTCGAAATTCACCCCTCCACTTT
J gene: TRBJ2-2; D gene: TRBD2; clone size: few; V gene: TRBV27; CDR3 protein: CASSSLGGRANTGELFF; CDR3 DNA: TGTGCCAGCAGTTCCCTTGGCGGGAGGGCCAATACCGGGGAGCTGTTTTTT